This TCR beta chain comes out of a study of T cells in Graves' hyperthyroidism and ophthalmopathy. Findings and limits, study-wide: Ophthalmopathy prediction by the model preceded onset by a median roughly 6 months.

Regions amplified from RNA transcripts were the TCR beta CDR3 regions. The TCR CDR3 was amplified in a first-round RT-PCR using the HTBI primer set. TCRdb re-derived calls from the multiplex PCR reads in MiXCR, one entry per CDR3 protein. Of about 570,000 distinct CDR3 sequences listed, just over 45% are singletons. Of note for this clonotype: Its cognate antigen is unknown. The junction and the germline gene differ at one end; a read error may be behind it.

This CDR3 spans 8 amino acids. This TCR came from an adult woman with Graves' disease, either hyperthyroidism or ophthalmopathy (not recorded which). The chain combines TRBV12-3 or TRBV12-4 with TRBJ2-5; no definite D call. Sequencing was performed on peripheral blood or thyroid tissue (not recorded which). Here the CDR3 reads CASSFRDF. CDR3 nucleotides: TGTGCCAGCAGTTTCCGGGACTTC.